Detailed here is one T cell receptor beta chain. This CDR3 has 13 amino acids. The ends were cut back, 1 base at V and 6 bases at J, with 9 bases in the middle. Germline values: CDR1 LNHDA, CDR2 SQIVND (reference sequence). Methods used by the authors: Scientists estimated how many nucleated cells there were by amplifying reference gene primers. Data came from immunoSEQ multiplex PCR; TCRdb stores just in-frame clones and leaves some out. From that table come the V and J calls and clone size; the DNA was used to work out D and trimming. The table shows 130,000 to 150,000 clones, with less than 80% occurring only once. The data originate from a study of blood T cell repertoires in COVID-19. Looking at the study overall: The United States, Italy and Spain were the sources of the acute and convalescent COVID-19 samples. Nucleic acid was either cDNA or gDNA, and it came from T cells, B-cell-depleted T cells, or PBMCs.

Sequences were obtained from peripheral blood. The J gene is TRBJ1-1, the V gene TRBV19; no definite D call. This TCR came from a man aged 55 to 69 with acute or convalescent COVID-19. CDR3 in amino acids: CASSIGAYAEAFF. In DNA form, the CDR3 reads TGTGCCAGTAGTATAGGGGCTTACGCTGAAGCTTTCTTT.